This T cell receptor (beta chain) was documented in a study of blood T cell repertoires in COVID-19. Overall study: Both acute and convalescent COVID-19 samples were obtained from the United States, Italy and Spain.

The V and J ends lost 2 bases and 6 bases, in that order; junction bases with no gene match: 9. The CDR3 consists of 15 residues. In germline, CDR1 is SGHDT, CDR2 YYEEEE. Authors' data handling: Estimates of nucleated cell counts were drawn from the amplification of reference gene primers. Generated by immunoSEQ multiplex PCR, the TCRdb table keeps only in-frame clones and is missing some. V and J calls and clone size are copied from that table; D and trimming were computed from the DNA. The profile covers 200,000 to 300,000 clones, with roughly 82% appearing a single time and approximately 2.1% taken by the ten largest. Participants spanned ages about 18 to 100 years and resided in 20 to 30 US areas. Resolution of symptoms, clearance, or two negative PCRs was present in recovered Cohort 3 donors.

The V call is TRBV5-6, the J call TRBJ2-7; 9 bases are shared with TRBD1. Sequenced material: PBMCs or T cells enriched from blood (not recorded which). This sequence originates from a woman in her forties or fifties who had recovered from COVID-19. CDR3: CASSFATGGSGEQYF. CDR3 nucleotide sequence: TGTGCCAGCAGCTTCGCGACAGGGGGATCGGGCGAGCAGTACTTC.